The clone carrying this T cell receptor beta chain has a single count. Antigen specificity is unknown. Time point defined: week 47, end of study. Doses comprised 300 ug of mutant IDH1 20-mer peptide each, plus topical imiquimod. Germline V gene lookup returns CDR1 GTSNPN and CDR2 SVGIG (reference sequence). The length of the CDR3 is 12 residues. Trimming removed 4 bases from V and 3 bases from J; junction bases left unmatched: 3. Measured with immunoSEQ multiplex PCR; TCRdb has only the in-frame clones, and not every one. The repertoire holds almost 95,000 clones, with under 90% as singletons. This entry belongs to a study of a mutant IDH1 vaccine in newly diagnosed glioma. Turning to the study itself: Investigators started vaccination 4-6 weeks after radiotherapy alone, or with temozolomide cycles. Participants attended visit V12, the safety follow-up, at week 35, and then attended visit V13 at week 47.

The source of this sequence is a woman between 45 and 60 years old with glioma. Sequencing was performed on PBMCs, taken from a glioma patient whose treatment included an IDH1 peptide vaccine. The J gene is TRBJ2-7, the V gene TRBV30; 7 bases fit TRBD1. CDR3 in amino acids: CAWNAGGYEQYF. DNA of the CDR3: TGTGCCTGGAATGCAGGGGGCTACGAGCAGTACTTC.